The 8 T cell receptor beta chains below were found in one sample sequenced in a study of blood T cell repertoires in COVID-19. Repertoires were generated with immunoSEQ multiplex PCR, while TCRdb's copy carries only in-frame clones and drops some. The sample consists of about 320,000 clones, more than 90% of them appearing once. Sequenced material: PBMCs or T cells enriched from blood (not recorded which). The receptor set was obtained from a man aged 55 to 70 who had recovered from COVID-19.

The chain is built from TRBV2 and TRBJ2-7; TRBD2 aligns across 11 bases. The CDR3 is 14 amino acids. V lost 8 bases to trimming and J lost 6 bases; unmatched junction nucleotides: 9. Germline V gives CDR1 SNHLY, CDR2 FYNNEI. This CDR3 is CASASLAGGPEQYF. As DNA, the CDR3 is TGTGCCAGCGCCTCGTTAGCGGGAGGGCCCGAGCAGTACTTC. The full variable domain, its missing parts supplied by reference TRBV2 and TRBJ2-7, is EPEVTQTPSHQVTQMGQEVILRCVPISNHLYFYWYRQILGQKVEFLVSFYNNEISEKSEIFDDQFSVERPDGSNFTLKIRSTKLEDSAMYFCASASLAGGPEQYFGPGTRLTVT.

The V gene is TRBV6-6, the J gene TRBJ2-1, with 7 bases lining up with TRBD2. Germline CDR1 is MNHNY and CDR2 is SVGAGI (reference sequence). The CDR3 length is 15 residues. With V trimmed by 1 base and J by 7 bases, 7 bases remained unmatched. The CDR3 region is CASSYFAGVKNEQFF. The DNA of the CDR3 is TGTGCCAGCAGTTACTTTGCGGGAGTAAAAAATGAGCAGTTCTTC.

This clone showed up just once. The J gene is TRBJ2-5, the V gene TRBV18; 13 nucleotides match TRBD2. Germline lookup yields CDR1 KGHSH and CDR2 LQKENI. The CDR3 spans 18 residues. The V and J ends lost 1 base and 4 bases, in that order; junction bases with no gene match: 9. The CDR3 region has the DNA TGTGCCAGCTCACCACAGAGACTAGCGGGGGGCCCGACAGAGACCCAGTACTTC. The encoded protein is CASSPQRLAGGPTETQYF.

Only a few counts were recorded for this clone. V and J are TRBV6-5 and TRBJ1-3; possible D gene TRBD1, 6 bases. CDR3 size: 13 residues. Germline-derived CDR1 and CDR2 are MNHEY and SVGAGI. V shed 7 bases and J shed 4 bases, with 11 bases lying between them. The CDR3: CASIRGSGNTIYF. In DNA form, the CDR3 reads TGTGCCAGCATCAGGGGCTCAGGAAACACCATATATTTT.

The CDR3 sequence: CASRGTGTANYGYTF. The CDR3 DNA follows: TGTGCCAGCAGGGGTACGGGGACAGCTAACTATGGCTACACCTTC. V gene TRBV28 combines with J gene TRBJ1-2, with 7 bases matching TRBD1. In germline, CDR1 is MDHEN, CDR2 SYDVKM. The CDR3 length is 15 residues. V dropped 6 bases and J dropped 0; count of bases not matched to a gene: 7.

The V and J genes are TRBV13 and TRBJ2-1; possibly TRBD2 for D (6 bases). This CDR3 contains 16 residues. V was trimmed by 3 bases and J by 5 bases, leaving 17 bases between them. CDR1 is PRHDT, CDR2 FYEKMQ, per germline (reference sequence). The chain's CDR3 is CASSFRGGKPDNEQFF. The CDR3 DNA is TGTGCCAGCAGCTTTAGGGGCGGGAAACCAGACAATGAGCAGTTCTTC.

This CDR3 reads CATSDRDRDSYGYTF. The CDR3 nucleotides read TGTGCCACCAGTGATCGGGACAGGGATTCATATGGCTACACCTTC. The genes are TRBV24-1 and TRBJ1-2; 9 bases align to TRBD1. V was pared by 3 bases and J by 5 bases, with 6 bases of the junction left unmatched. The CDR3 has 15 amino acids. Germline CDR1 KGHDR, CDR2 SFDVKD.

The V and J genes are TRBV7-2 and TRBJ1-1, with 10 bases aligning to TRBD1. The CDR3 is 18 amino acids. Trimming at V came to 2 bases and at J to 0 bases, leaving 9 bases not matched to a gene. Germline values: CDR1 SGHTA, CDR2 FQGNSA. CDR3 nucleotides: TGTGCCAGCAGCTTACGAGCCGGGACAGGGGTCTTGAACACTGAAGCTTTCTTT. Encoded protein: CASSLRAGTGVLNTEAFF.